This T cell receptor beta chain stems from a study of control samples from healthy donors and cancer patients. Trimming pared 6 bases from V and 3 bases from J, leaving 12 bases between. The CDR3 is 13 residues long. Germline CDR1 and CDR2: MNHEY and SVGAGI. The repertoire was sequenced with immunoSEQ multiplex PCR; TCRdb's copy has only in-frame clones and lacks some. The sample has 150,000 to 200,000 clones, around nine tenths seen once; the top ten hold more than 1.3%. This TCR was sampled from a man in his thirties or forties in good health. The chain is built from TRBV6-5 and TRBJ2-7, with D uncertain. Sequenced material: blood. CDR3 sequence (DNA): TGTGCCAGCAGACGTTCGACTGACTACGAGCAGTACTTC. The encoded protein is CASRRSTDYEQYF.